This is a list of T cell receptor beta chains from one sample in a study of T cell repertoires and HLA-DP antigens. These receptors' antigens are unknown. Some clones are missing from TCRdb's copy, which holds only in-frame ones; the method was immunoSEQ multiplex PCR. The sample has around 90,000 clones; around 86% are singletons. The sequenced material came from CD4+ T cells from PBMCs. These receptor sequences come from a middle-aged man in good health and CMV-seronegative. Both conserved end residues are part of each CDR3. Each record gives: CDR3 length, clone size, J gene, D gene, V gene, CDR3 DNA, CDR3 protein. The D gene is left open where the match is weak. Some rows mark clone size as missing; the rest say once, few, many or name a class of expanded clone.

15,-,TRBJ2-3,-,TRBV6-5,TGTGCCAGCAGTTACTCCCGGGGGCGTCCAGATACGCAGTATTTT,CASSYSRGRPDTQYF
12,-,TRBJ1-1,TRBD1,TRBV28,TGTGCCAGCAGTTTAAGGACAGGGAGGGCTTTCTTT,CASSLRTGRAFF
15,-,TRBJ2-3,TRBD2,TRBV7-2,TGTGCCAGCAGCGCCAGGTTGCGACTAGCGGATACGCAGTATTTT,CASSARLRLADTQYF
13,-,TRBJ2-1,-,TRBV5-6,TGTGCCAGCAGCTTTTTGGGACTTAATGAGCAGTTCTTC,CASSFLGLNEQFF
14,-,TRBJ2-5,-,TRBV7-2,TGTGCCAGCAGCACCATGAGCGGACAAGAGACCCAGTACTTC,CASSTMSGQETQYF
17,-,TRBJ2-1,TRBD2,TRBV18,TGTGCCAGCTCACCTCCATCACGGCTAGCGGGAATCAATGAGCAGTTCTTC,CASSPPSRLAGINEQFF
15,-,TRBJ2-7,TRBD2,TRBV6-9,TGTGCCAGCACCCTTATAGCGGGGAATATGGGCGAGCAGTACTTC,CASTLIAGNMGEQYF
11,-,TRBJ2-7,-,TRBV6-1,TGTGCCAGCAGTGAACTCTACGAGCAGTACTTC,CASSELYEQYF
12,-,TRBJ2-7,-,TRBV7-6,TGTGCCAGCAGCTTCGGAGGGGGCGAGCAGTACTTC,CASSFGGGEQYF
12,-,TRBJ2-5,-,TRBV5-4,TGTGCCACCGGACACAGCCAAGAGACCCAGTACTTC,CATGHSQETQYF
13,-,TRBJ2-7,-,TRBV6-5,TGTGCCAGCAGTTACCCCCAGGTACGGGAGCAGTACTTC,CASSYPQVREQYF
12,-,TRBJ2-1,-,TRBV29-1,TGCAGCGTTGCTGAGATTCACAATGAGCAGTTCTTC,CSVAEIHNEQFF
11,-,TRBJ1-2,-,TRBV28,TGTGCCAGCGGGAGAGAAAGGGGCTACACCTTC,CASGRERGYTF
14,-,TRBJ1-1,TRBD1,TRBV6-6,TGTGCCAGCACCACAGGGGGCGAGGGCACTGAAGCTTTCTTT,CASTTGGEGTEAFF
14,-,TRBJ1-4,-,TRBV4-3,TGCGCCAGCAGCCAAGAGGAACGGACGGCCAAACTGTTTTTT,CASSQEERTAKLFF
15,few,TRBJ2-1,-,TRBV5-1,TGCGCCAGCAGCTGGGGTCAGGGTTCGGGTGGTGAGCAGTTCTTC,CASSWGQGSGGEQFF